These 9 T cell receptor beta chains were all obtained from the same sample, sequenced in a study of long-term antiretroviral therapy in people with HIV. It was version v3.0 of the immunoSEQ assay that was run at survey level. The method was immunoSEQ multiplex PCR; TCRdb's version includes in-frame clones alone and lacks a portion of them. The sample records 30,000 to 40,000 clones, approximately 83% being singletons. The sequenced sample was unsorted PBMCs, obtained 0.4 years before starting antiretroviral therapy. The receptors come from a man aged 18-30 years with HIV.

The V call is TRBV13, the J call TRBJ1-2; the match to TRBD1 covers 8 bases. Germline-derived CDR1 and CDR2 are PRHDT and FYEKMQ (reference sequence). The CDR3 consists of 16 residues. Losses at the gene ends were 2 bases for V and 7 bases for J; bases not matched to a gene: 12. The CDR3 reads CASSLTPSDREGGYTF. CDR3 in DNA: TGTGCCAGCAGCTTAACCCCCTCGGACAGGGAGGGTGGCTACACCTTC. The full variable domain, in which reference TRBV13 and TRBJ1-2 provide the parts outside the CDR3, is AAGVIQSPRHLIKEKRETATLKCYPIPRHDTVYWYQQGPGQDPQFLISFYEKMQSDKGSIPDRFSAQQFSDYHSELNMSSLELGDSALYFCASSLTPSDREGGYTFGSGTRLTVV.

The chain recombines TRBV7-3 with TRBJ2-1; 9 bases map to TRBD2. This CDR3 is 15 amino acids long. The V and J ends lost 5 bases and 7 bases, in that order; junction bases with no gene match: 9. Germline CDR1 reads SGHTA; CDR2 reads FQGTGA. DNA for the CDR3: TGTGCCAGCAGCCCCTTAGCGGGGGCCGGGAATGAGCAGTTCTTC. Translated: CASSPLAGAGNEQFF.

The genes are TRBV4-1 and TRBJ2-1; D remains ambiguous. V lost 1 base to trimming and J lost 9 bases, with 10 bases between them. The germline CDR1 and CDR2 sequences are MGHRA and YSYEKL. There are 13 residues in the CDR3. The DNA for the CDR3 is TGCGCCAGCAGCCAAGCCTCCCCTTTTGAGCAGTTCTTC. This codes for CASSQASPFEQFF.

This clone was seen only once. The gene calls are TRBV2 and TRBJ1-1, with 7 bases aligning to TRBD1. CDR3 size: 13 residues. The germline V gene has CDR1 SNHLY and CDR2 FYNNEI. J was trimmed by 10 bases and V by 6 bases; bases with no gene match: 11. The CDR3 DNA is TGTGCCAGCAGGTTACAGACAGGGTCAAGAGCTTTCTTT. Its protein product is CASRLQTGSRAFF.

The table lists this clone with a few counts. J is TRBJ2-2 and V is TRBV7-3; 10 positions match TRBD1. V shed 6 bases and J 6 bases; nucleotides not matched to a gene: 7. The CDR3 is 15 amino acids. Germline CDR1 is SGHTA and CDR2 is FQGTGA. The CDR3, as DNA: TGTGCCAGCAGGGCGGGGGACAGGGGACCCGGGGAGCTGTTTTTT. Amino acid sequence: CASRAGDRGPGELFF.

V usage is TRBV13 and J usage is TRBJ2-7; D is perhaps TRBD1 (6 bases). The germline CDR1 and CDR2 sequences are PRHDT and FYEKMQ (reference sequence). V lost 5 bases and J 1 base, leaving 6 bases between the germline ends. The CDR3 contains 12 residues. The CDR3 bases are TGTGCCAGCAGCGACAGGTCCTACGAGCAGTACTTC. Amino acids: CASSDRSYEQYF.

The rearrangement joins TRBV7-9 to TRBJ1-1; no clear D gene. Trimming cost V 4 bases and J 4 bases, with 13 bases left between them. This CDR3 contains 14 residues. The germline V gene encodes CDR1 SEHNR and CDR2 FQNEAQ (reference sequence). CDR3: CASSSGTRSTEAFF. CDR3 DNA: TGTGCCAGCAGCTCCGGTACTCGTTCCACTGAAGCTTTCTTT.

This clone was detected once. The chain joins TRBV19 to TRBJ1-2, with 7 nucleotides matching TRBD1. The CDR3 sequence is 14 residues long. In germline, CDR1 is LNHDA, CDR2 SQIVND (reference sequence). J gave up 0 bases and V 9 bases, and 7 bases lay outside the gene matches. CDR3 nucleotide sequence: TGTGCCAGAATGGAGGGGGCGGCTAACTATGGCTACACCTTC. Translated, it gives CARMEGAANYGYTF.

This chain connects TRBV7-2 to TRBJ2-7, with TRBD2 as a possible D gene (5 bases). Germline CDR1 reads SGHTA; CDR2 reads FQGNSA. The length of the CDR3 is 16 residues. Trimming stripped 1 base from V and 7 bases from J, with 20 bases between. The DNA of the CDR3 is TGTGCCAGCAGCTTAGATGGGGATAGCGCACCTCTGGAGCAGTACTTC. This translates into CASSLDGDSAPLEQYF.